The 20 T cell receptor beta chains below come from one sample, sequenced in a study of T-cell reconstitution after alpha-beta-depleted transplantation in children (dated by TCRdb to between 2015 and 2016). Libraries were constructed by PCR. Reads for this sample came from an Illumina HiSeq 2500. Molecular barcoding was employed in the preparation of TCR libraries, with unique molecular identifiers being used to normalize TCRbeta repertoire quantification. Through fastp at Q25 and MiXCR, TCRdb rebuilt clones from the public reads, retaining in-frame beta chains. Rows with one shared CDR3 protein collapse into an entry with the most common genes and DNA. The sample profile shows almost 600,000 distinct CDR3 sequences; roughly 30% of them were found once. The ten biggest clones cover just over 35% of the sample. The treatment or condition label on this specimen signifies: allogeneic hematopoietic cell transplantation with graft depleted of TCRalphabeta T cells and CD19 B cells.

The sequences come from PBMCs, collected before TCRalphabeta/CD19-depleted stem cell transplant. These TCRs come from a boy under three years old with Wiskott-Aldrich syndrome, due to receive a stem cell transplant.

The rearrangement uses TRBV11-2 and TRBJ2-4, with D perhaps assigned TRBD1 or TRBD2 (5 bases each). This CDR3 spans 17 amino acids. V lost 5 bases and J 12 bases, leaving 29 bases between the germline ends. Germline V lookup: CDR1 SGHAT, CDR2 FQNNGV. The CDR3: CASSPPEQGDSLDSQYF. The CDR3 bases are TGTGCCAGCAGCCCCCCGGAGCAGGGAGACTCTCTAGACAGTCAGTACTTC.

This clonotype came up a few times. V is TRBV18 and J is TRBJ2-7, with 11 bases that match TRBD2. V dropped 2 bases and J dropped 1; count of bases not matched to a gene: 4. CDR3 length equals 16 residues. CDR1 and CDR2 from the germline V gene are KGHSH and LQKENI. For the CDR3, the DNA is TGTGCCAGCTCACCAATAACTAGCGGGGGATCCTACGAGCAGTACTTC. Its protein is CASSPITSGGSYEQYF.

This clonotype was seen a few times. V usage is TRBV12-3 or TRBV12-4 and J usage is TRBJ2-2; maybe TRBD2 (6 bases). Trimming cost V 3 bases and J 7 bases, with 9 bases left between them. The CDR3 is 13 residues long. The CDR3 nucleotides read TGTGCCAGCAGTTTGGGAGGTTTCGGGGAGCTGTTTTTT. It encodes CASSLGGFGELFF.

The J gene is TRBJ1-2, the V gene TRBV5-1; perhaps TRBD1 as D (5 bases). Germline lookup yields CDR1 SGHRS and CDR2 YFSETQ. V shed 5 bases and J shed 8 bases, with 19 bases lying between them. This CDR3 has 14 amino acids. The CDR3 nucleotides are TGCGCCAGCAGTTACGCAGGGAGAACTGAAGGCTACACCTTC. The encoded protein is CASSYAGRTEGYTF.

V and J are TRBV9 and TRBJ1-2; unclear D gene. CDR1 SGDLS and CDR2 YYNGEE come from the germline V gene. The CDR3 totals 13 residues. The ends were cut back, 0 bases at V and 7 bases at J, with 10 bases in the middle. This CDR3 is CASSVGPASGYTF. DNA of the CDR3: TGTGCCAGCAGCGTAGGGCCCGCGTCTGGCTACACCTTC.

The rearrangement links TRBV2 to TRBJ2-1, with a tentative D call TRBD1 (5 bases). Germline lookup yields CDR1 SNHLY and CDR2 FYNNEI. The CDR3 loop spans 15 amino acids. Trimming removed 6 bases at V and 0 bases at J, with 12 bases between. The CDR3 coding sequence is TGTGCCAGCAGGGGTGGGCAGGGCTCCTACAATGAGCAGTTCTTC. Its translation: CASRGGQGSYNEQFF.

This chain joins TRBV20-1 and TRBJ1-3; D gene ambiguous. The CDR3 covers 14 residues. CDR1 and CDR2 (germline): DFQATT, SNEGSKA (reference sequence). The ends were cut back, 0 bases at V and 4 bases at J, with 10 bases in the middle. As DNA, the CDR3 is TGCAGTGCTAGAGAGGCTGGGATGGGAAACACCATATATTTT. Translated, it gives CSAREAGMGNTIYF.

The chain combines TRBV29-1 with TRBJ2-5; D uncertain. The CDR3 runs to 12 residues. CDR1 and CDR2 (germline): SQVTM, ANQGSEA. Trimming took off 4 bases at V and 3 bases at J, with 9 bases between the two ends. The CDR3 spells CSVGSAKETQYF. CDR3 coding DNA: TGCAGCGTTGGCTCAGCCAAAGAGACCCAGTACTTC.

On this clonotype itself: The junction differs from germline at one of its ends, possibly a read error. CDR3 sequence: CAGSSTPQETQYF. DNA for the CDR3: TGCGCCGGCAGCTCTACTCCACAAGAGACCCAGTACTTC. The chain carries TRBV5-1 and TRBJ2-5; D is unresolved. From germline, CDR1 is SGHRS and CDR2 YFSETQ. The CDR3 covers 13 residues. The whole variable domain, remainder taken from reference TRBV5-1 and TRBJ2-5, is KAGVTQTPRYLIKTRGQQVTLSCSPISGHRSVSWYQQTPGQGLQFLFEYFSETQRNKGNFPGRFSGRQFSNSRSEMNVSTLELGDSALYLCAGSSTPQETQYFGPGTRLLVL.

There are a few counts of this clonotype. The V gene is TRBV4-1, the J gene TRBJ2-3; 7 nucleotides line up with TRBD1. This CDR3 comprises 16 residues. V shed 4 bases, J shed 0 bases, and the junction held 7 bases outside the gene matches. CDR1 and CDR2 (germline): MGHRA, YSYEKL. The CDR3 sequence: CASSRKGQASTDTQYF. The CDR3 nucleotides read TGCGCCAGCAGCCGTAAAGGACAGGCAAGCACAGATACGCAGTATTTT.

The rearrangement joins TRBV9 to TRBJ2-1; 8 bases line up with TRBD1. The germline gives CDR1 SGDLS, CDR2 YYNGEE. The CDR3 length is 16 residues. J gave up 5 bases and V 4 bases, and 11 bases lay outside the gene matches. In nucleotides, the CDR3 is TGTGCCAGCAGCCCAAGACAGGGGCTAGGCAACAATGAGCAGTTCTTC. Translating gives CASSPRQGLGNNEQFF.

This clonotype was detected many times. This sequence joins TRBV29-1 and TRBJ2-1; D may be TRBD2 (5 bases). This CDR3 region has 12 residues. Germline assignment: CDR1 SQVTM and CDR2 ANQGSEA. Trimming stripped 5 bases from V and 9 bases from J, with 14 bases between. The CDR3 DNA is TGCAGCGTTCGCACTAGTTTTGCTGAGCAGTTCTTC. Residues: CSVRTSFAEQFF.

This chain joins TRBV18 and TRBJ1-4, with a possible D match to TRBD1 (6 bases). The CDR3 is 16 amino acids. The germline CDR1 and CDR2 sequences are KGHSH and LQKENI. The V gene lost 3 bases and the J gene lost 8 bases, with 19 bases spanning the gap. CDR3 DNA sequence: TGTGCCAGCTCACCCCTAGGGGGAACAGTCGGCGAAAAACTGTTTTTT. Its protein is CASSPLGGTVGEKLFF.

This clonotype occurred a few times. The genes are TRBV7-2 and TRBJ1-5; D not resolved. Trimming left V 2 bases short and J 6 bases short, with 11 bases between. CDR1 SGHTA and CDR2 FQGNSA come from the germline V gene. The CDR3 is 14 amino acids. The CDR3 sequence: CASSLKSSAQPQHF. The CDR3, as DNA: TGTGCCAGCAGCTTAAAGTCCAGTGCTCAGCCCCAGCATTTT.

This clonotype came up a few times. The chain couples TRBV5-1 to TRBJ2-3; 7 bases are a match to TRBD2. J gave up 3 bases and V 2 bases, and 9 bases lay outside the gene matches. This CDR3 is built from 16 residues. The V gene's germline CDR1 is SGHRS and CDR2 YFSETQ. The CDR3 DNA reads as TGCGCCAGCAGCTTACAAGCGGGATCGGGAACAGATACGCAGTATTTT. Protein sequence: CASSLQAGSGTDTQYF. Full variable domain (remainder filled in from reference TRBV5-1 and TRBJ2-3): KAGVTQTPRYLIKTRGQQVTLSCSPISGHRSVSWYQQTPGQGLQFLFEYFSETQRNKGNFPGRFSGRQFSNSRSEMNVSTLELGDSALYLCASSLQAGSGTDTQYFGPGTRLTVL.

V gene TRBV7-3 combines with J gene TRBJ2-4, with D perhaps being TRBD1 or TRBD2 (5 bases each). Deletions cut 5 bases from V and 1 base from J, with 15 bases between. The CDR3 loop spans 16 amino acids. Looked up from germline, CDR1 is SGHTA and CDR2 is FQGTGA. CDR3: CASSPSGATAKNIQYF. In DNA, the CDR3 is TGTGCCAGCAGCCCCTCCGGGGCGACGGCCAAAAACATTCAGTACTTC.

In this sample, this clonotype turned up a few times. The V gene is TRBV28, the J gene TRBJ1-5; 12 bases align to TRBD1. V was clipped by 8 bases and J by 4 bases; unmatched bases: 6. This CDR3 is built from 15 residues. Germline V gives CDR1 MDHEN, CDR2 SYDVKM. CDR3 nucleotides: TGTGCCAGCGAGGGACAGGGGGCGCGAAATCAGCCCCAGCATTTT. This translates into CASEGQGARNQPQHF.

This clonotype was recorded a few times. The CDR3: CSVEGTSGRPSDTQYF. The CDR3 nucleotides are TGCAGCGTGGAGGGGACTAGCGGGAGGCCCTCAGATACGCAGTATTTT. The chain joins TRBV29-1 to TRBJ2-3; 15 bases align to TRBD2. Germline values: CDR1 SQVTM, CDR2 ANQGSEA. The CDR3 covers 16 residues. The trim removed 6 bases at V and 4 bases at J, leaving 8 bases unmatched.

The chain has TRBV20-1 and TRBJ1-2, with D perhaps TRBD1 (5 bases). The germline V gene encodes CDR1 DFQATT and CDR2 SNEGSKA (reference sequence). The CDR3 length is 16 residues. V lost 3 bases and J 1 base, leaving 18 bases between the germline ends. The CDR3 loop reads CSARGLWAANNYGYTF. The CDR3 DNA reads as TGCAGTGCTAGGGGACTCTGGGCAGCGAATAACTATGGCTACACCTTC.

Here the CDR3 DNA reads TGTGCCAGCAGCTTAGCAGGAACTAGCGGGAGTAATACGCAGTATTTT. Protein sequence: CASSLAGTSGSNTQYF. The rearrangement joins TRBV7-6 to TRBJ2-3; 11 bases agree with TRBD2. The CDR3 extends over 16 amino acids. V lost 0 bases and J lost 7; bases outside the gene matches: 6. Germline CDR1 and CDR2: SGHVS and FNYEAQ.